This T cell receptor (beta chain) was captured in a study of identical twins. TCRdb reprocessed the 5' RACE reads via MiXCR and lists one record per CDR3 protein. This sample has more than 400,000 distinct CDR3 sequences, with nearly 15% found just once. The length of the CDR3 is 15 residues. Germline-derived CDR1 and CDR2 are MNHEY and SMNVEV (reference sequence). The V gene lost 0 bases and the J gene lost 8 bases, with 16 bases spanning the gap. The sample also formed part of further work on yellow fever vaccine responses in identical twins.

The TCR originated in a woman under 30 in good health. Sequencing was performed on CD4+ T cells sorted from blood. This rearrangement joins TRBV27 to TRBJ1-2; D call uncertain. The CDR3 region has the DNA TGTGCCAGCAGTTTATCGGGCGGACCTGAGATAGGCTACACCTTC. The encoded protein is CASSLSGGPEIGYTF.